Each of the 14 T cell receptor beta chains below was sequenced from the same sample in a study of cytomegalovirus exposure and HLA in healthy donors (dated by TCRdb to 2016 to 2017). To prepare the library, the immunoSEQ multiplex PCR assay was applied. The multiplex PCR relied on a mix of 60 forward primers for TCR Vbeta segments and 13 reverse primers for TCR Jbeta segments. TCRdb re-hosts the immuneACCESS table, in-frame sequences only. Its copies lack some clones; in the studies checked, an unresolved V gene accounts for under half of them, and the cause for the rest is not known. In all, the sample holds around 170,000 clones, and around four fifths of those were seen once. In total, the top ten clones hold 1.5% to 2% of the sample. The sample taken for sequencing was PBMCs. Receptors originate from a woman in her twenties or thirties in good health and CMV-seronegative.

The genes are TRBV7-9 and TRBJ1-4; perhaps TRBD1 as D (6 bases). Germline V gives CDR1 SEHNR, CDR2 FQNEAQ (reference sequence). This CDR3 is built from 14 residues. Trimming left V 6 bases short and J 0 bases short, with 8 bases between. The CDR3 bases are TGTGCCAGCAGTTGGGACACAACTAATGAAAAACTGTTTTTT. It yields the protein CASSWDTTNEKLFF.

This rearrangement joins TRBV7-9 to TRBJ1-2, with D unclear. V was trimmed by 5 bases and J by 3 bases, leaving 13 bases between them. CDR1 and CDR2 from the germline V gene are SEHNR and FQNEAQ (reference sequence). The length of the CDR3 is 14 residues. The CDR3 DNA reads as TGTGCCAGCAGCCACCGGACTCTAGACTATGGCTACACCTTC. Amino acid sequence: CASSHRTLDYGYTF.

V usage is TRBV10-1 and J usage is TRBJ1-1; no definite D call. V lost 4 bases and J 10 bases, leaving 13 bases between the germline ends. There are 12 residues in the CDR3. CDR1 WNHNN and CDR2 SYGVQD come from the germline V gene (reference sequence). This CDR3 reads CASSVAGLGAFF. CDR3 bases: TGCGCCAGCAGTGTGGCAGGATTGGGAGCTTTCTTT.

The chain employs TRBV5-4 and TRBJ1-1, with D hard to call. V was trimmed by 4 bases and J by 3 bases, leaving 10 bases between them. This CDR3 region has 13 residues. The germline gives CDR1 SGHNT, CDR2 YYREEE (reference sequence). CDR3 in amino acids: CASSPIGDTEAFF. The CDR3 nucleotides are TGTGCCAGCAGCCCGATCGGGGACACTGAAGCTTTCTTT.

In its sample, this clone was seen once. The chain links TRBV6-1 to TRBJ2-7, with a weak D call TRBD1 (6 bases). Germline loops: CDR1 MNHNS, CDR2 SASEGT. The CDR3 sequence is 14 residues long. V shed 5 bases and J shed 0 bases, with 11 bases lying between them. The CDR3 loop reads CASSPGQYSYEQYF. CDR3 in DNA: TGTGCCAGCAGTCCGGGACAATACTCCTACGAGCAGTACTTC.

In DNA, the CDR3 is TGTGCCAGCAGACTGGAAGACAGTTATAGCAATCAGCCCCAGCATTTT. It is translated as CASRLEDSYSNQPQHF. The chain recombines TRBV2 with TRBJ1-5; D perhaps matches TRBD1 (5 bases). Germline loops: CDR1 SNHLY, CDR2 FYNNEI. Deletions cut 6 bases from V and 0 bases from J, with 15 bases between. This CDR3 comprises 16 residues.

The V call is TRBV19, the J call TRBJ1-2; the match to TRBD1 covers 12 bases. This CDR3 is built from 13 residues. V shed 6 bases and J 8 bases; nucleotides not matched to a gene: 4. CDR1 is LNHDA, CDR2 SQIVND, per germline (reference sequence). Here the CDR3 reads CASRIGTGGGYTF. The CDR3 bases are TGTGCCAGTAGAATCGGGACAGGGGGCGGCTACACCTTC.

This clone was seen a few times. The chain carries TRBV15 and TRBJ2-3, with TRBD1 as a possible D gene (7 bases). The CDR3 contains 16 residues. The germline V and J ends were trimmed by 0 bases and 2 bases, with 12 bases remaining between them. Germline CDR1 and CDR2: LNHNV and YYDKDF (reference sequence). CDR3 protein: CATSREAGTVTDTQYF. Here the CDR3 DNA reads TGTGCCACCAGCAGAGAGGCGGGGACAGTCACAGATACGCAGTATTTT.

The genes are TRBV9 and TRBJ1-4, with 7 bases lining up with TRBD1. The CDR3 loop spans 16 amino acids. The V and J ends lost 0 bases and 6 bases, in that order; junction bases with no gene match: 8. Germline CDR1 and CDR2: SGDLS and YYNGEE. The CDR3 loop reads CASSVADRALDEKLFF. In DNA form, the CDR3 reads TGTGCCAGCAGCGTAGCCGACAGGGCGCTGGATGAAAAACTGTTTTTT.

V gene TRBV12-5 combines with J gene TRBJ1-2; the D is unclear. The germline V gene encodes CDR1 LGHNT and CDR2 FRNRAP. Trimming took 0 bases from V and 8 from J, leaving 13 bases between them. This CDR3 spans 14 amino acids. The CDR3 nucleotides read TGTGCTAGTGGTTTGGTACAACCGGGATGGGGCTACACCTTC. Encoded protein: CASGLVQPGWGYTF.

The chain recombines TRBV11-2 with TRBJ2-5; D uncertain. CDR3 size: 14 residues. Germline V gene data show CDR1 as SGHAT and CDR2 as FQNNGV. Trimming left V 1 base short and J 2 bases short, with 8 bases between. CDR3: CASSLGALQETQYF. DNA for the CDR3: TGTGCCAGCAGCTTAGGAGCGTTGCAAGAGACCCAGTACTTC.

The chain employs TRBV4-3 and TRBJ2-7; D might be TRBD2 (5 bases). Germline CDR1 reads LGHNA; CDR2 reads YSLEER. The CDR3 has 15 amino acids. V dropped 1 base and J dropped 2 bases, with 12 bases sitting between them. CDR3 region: CASSQGHSGAYEQYF. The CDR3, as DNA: TGCGCCAGCAGCCAAGGACACAGCGGAGCCTACGAGCAGTACTTC.

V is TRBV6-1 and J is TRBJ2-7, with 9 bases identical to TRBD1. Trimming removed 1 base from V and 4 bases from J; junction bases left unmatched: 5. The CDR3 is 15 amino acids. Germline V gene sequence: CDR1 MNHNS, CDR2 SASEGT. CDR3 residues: CASSEVGTGIYEQYF. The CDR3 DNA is TGTGCCAGCAGTGAAGTAGGGACAGGGATATACGAGCAGTACTTC.

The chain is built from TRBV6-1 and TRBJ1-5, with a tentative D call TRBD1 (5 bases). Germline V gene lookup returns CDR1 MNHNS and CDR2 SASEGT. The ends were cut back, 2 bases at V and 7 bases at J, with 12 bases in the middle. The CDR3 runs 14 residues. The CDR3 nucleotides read TGTGCCAGCAGTGAATGGGGTAACAGGCAGCCCCAGCATTTT. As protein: CASSEWGNRQPQHF.